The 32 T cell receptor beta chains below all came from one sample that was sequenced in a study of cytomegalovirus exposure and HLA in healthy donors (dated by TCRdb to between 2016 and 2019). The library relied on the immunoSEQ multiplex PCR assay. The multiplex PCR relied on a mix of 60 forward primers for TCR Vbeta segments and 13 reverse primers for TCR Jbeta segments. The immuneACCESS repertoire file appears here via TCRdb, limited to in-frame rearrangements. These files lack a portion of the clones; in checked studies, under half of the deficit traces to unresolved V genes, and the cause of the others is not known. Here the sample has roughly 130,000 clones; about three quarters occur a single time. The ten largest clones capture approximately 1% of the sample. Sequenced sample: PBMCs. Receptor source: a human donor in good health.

CDR3 DNA: TGCGCCAGCAGCCAACTAAGGGTCACAGGGAACATTCAGTACTTC. Translation gives CASSQLRVTGNIQYF. J is TRBJ2-4 and V is TRBV4-3, with D possibly being TRBD1 (6 bases). The V gene's germline CDR1 is LGHNA and CDR2 YSLEER. The V gene lost 2 bases and the J gene lost 7 bases, with 15 bases spanning the gap. The CDR3 length is 15 residues.

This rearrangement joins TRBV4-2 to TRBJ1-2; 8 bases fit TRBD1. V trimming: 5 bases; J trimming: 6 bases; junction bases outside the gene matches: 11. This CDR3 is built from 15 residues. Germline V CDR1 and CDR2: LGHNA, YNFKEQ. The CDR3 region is CASSGADRVVDGYTF. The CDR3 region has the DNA TGTGCCAGCAGCGGCGCGGACAGGGTCGTAGATGGCTACACCTTC.

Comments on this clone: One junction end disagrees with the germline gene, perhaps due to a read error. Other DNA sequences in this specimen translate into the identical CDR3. CDR3 loop: CASRRTSGGAIQYF. CDR3 sequence (DNA): TGTGCCAGCAGACGTACTAGCGGGGGGGCTATTCAGTACTTC. The rearrangement links TRBV4-1 to TRBJ2-4; the match to TRBD2 covers 13 bases. The CDR3 has 14 amino acids. Germline values: CDR1 MGHRA, CDR2 YSYEKL.

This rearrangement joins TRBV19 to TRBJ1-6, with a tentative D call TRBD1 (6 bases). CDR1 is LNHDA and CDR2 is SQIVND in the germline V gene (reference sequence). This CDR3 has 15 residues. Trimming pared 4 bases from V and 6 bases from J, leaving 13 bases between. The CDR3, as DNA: TGTGCCAGTAGTACCCAGGGGAGCGGTAATTCACCCCTCCACTTT. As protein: CASSTQGSGNSPLHF. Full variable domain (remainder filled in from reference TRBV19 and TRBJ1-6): DGGITQSPKYLFRKEGQNVTLSCEQNLNHDAMYWYRQDPGQGLRLIYYSQIVNDFQKGDIAEGYSVSREKKESFPLTVTSAQKNPTAFYLCASSTQGSGNSPLHFGNGTRLTVT.

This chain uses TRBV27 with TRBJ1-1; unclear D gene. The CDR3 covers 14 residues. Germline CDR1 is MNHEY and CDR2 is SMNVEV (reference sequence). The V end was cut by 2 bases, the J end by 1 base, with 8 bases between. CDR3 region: CASSLPGGNTEAFF. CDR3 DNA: TGTGCCAGCAGTTTACCAGGTGGGAACACTGAAGCTTTCTTT.

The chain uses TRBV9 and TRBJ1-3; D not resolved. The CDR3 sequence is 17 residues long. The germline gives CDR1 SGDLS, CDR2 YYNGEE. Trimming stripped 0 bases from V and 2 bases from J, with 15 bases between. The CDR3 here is CASSVGAQSLAGNTIYF. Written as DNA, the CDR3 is TGTGCCAGCAGCGTAGGGGCACAGTCGTTGGCTGGAAACACCATATATTTT.

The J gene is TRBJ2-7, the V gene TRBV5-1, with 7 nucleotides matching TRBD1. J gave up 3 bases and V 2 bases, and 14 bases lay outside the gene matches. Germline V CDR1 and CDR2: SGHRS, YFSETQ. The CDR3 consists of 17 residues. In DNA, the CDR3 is TGCGCCAGCAGCTTATTCTCACAGGGGATGGGAGACTACGAGCAGTACTTC. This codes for CASSLFSQGMGDYEQYF.

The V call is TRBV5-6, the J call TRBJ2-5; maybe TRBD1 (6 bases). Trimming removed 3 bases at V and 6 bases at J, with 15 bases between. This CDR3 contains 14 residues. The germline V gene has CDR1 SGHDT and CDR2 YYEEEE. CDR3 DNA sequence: TGTGCCAGCAGCTATCTGGACAGTCAGCAGACCCAGTACTTC. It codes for CASSYLDSQQTQYF.

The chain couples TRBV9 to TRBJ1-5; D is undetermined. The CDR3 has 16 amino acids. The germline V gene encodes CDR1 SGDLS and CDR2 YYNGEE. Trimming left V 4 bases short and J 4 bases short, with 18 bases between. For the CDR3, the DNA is TGTGCCAGCAGCCCGGCGTCGGAGGGAGTAAATCAGCCCCAGCATTTT. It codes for CASSPASEGVNQPQHF.

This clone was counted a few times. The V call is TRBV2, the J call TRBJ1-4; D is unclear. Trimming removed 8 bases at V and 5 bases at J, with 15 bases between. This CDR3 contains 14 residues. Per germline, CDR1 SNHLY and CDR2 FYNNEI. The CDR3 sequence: CASETVNQNEKLFF. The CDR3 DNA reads TGTGCCAGCGAGACTGTCAACCAAAATGAAAAACTGTTTTTT. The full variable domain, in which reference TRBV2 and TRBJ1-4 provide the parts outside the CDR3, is EPEVTQTPSHQVTQMGQEVILRCVPISNHLYFYWYRQILGQKVEFLVSFYNNEISEKSEIFDDQFSVERPDGSNFTLKIRSTKLEDSAMYFCASETVNQNEKLFFGSGTQLSVL.

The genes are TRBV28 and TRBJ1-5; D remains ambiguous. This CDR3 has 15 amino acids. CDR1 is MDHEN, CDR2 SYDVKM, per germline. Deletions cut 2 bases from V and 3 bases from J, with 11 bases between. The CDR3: CASSLGLRFNQPQHF. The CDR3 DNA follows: TGTGCCAGCAGTTTAGGACTGAGGTTCAATCAGCCCCAGCATTTT.

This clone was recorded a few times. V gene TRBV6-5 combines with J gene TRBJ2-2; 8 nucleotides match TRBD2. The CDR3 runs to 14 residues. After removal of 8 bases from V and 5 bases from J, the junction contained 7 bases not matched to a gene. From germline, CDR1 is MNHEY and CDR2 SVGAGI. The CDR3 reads CASRSGGETGELFF. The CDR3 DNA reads TGTGCCAGCCGCTCCGGGGGGGAGACCGGGGAGCTGTTTTTT.

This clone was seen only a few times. CDR3: CASRIGVEGNQPQHF. CDR3 sequence (DNA): TGTGCCAGCCGGATTGGGGTGGAGGGAAACCAGCCCCAGCATTTT. The rearrangement uses TRBV6-5 and TRBJ1-5; D gene unclear. There are 15 residues in the CDR3. Germline V gene data show CDR1 as MNHEY and CDR2 as SVGAGI. Trimming took off 8 bases at V and 7 bases at J, with 21 bases between the two ends.

The DNA for the CDR3 is TGTGCCAGCAGCCGGACAGGGCAACATGGCTACACCTTC. Residues: CASSRTGQHGYTF. The chain has TRBV5-4 and TRBJ1-2; 8 bases map to TRBD1. The ends lost 4 bases at V and 6 bases at J; junction bases unmatched: 5. Germline CDR1 and CDR2: SGHNT and YYREEE (reference sequence). The CDR3 covers 13 residues.

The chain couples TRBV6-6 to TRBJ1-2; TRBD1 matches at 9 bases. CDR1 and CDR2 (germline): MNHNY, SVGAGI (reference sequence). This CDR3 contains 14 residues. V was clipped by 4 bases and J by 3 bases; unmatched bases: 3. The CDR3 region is CASSSGQGDYGYTF. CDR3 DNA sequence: TGTGCCAGCAGTTCGGGACAGGGAGACTATGGCTACACCTTC.

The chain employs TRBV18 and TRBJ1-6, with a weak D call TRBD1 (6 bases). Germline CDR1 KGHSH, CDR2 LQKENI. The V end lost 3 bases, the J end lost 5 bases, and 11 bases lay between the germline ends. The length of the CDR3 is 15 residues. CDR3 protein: CASSPEGHHNSPLHF. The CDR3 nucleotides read TGTGCCAGCTCACCCGAGGGACATCATAATTCACCCCTCCACTTT.

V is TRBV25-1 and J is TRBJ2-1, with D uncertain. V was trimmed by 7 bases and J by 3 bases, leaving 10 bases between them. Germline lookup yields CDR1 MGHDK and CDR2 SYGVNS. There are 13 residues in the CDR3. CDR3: CASTLESYNEQFF. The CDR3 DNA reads TGTGCCAGCACTTTGGAGAGCTACAATGAGCAGTTCTTC.

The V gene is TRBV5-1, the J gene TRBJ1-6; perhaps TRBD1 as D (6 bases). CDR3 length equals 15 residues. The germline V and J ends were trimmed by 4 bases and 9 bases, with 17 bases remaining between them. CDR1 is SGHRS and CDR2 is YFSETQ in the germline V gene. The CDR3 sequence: CASSLLDSKSSPLHF. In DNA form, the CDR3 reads TGCGCCAGCAGCCTACTGGACAGTAAGAGTTCACCCCTCCACTTT.

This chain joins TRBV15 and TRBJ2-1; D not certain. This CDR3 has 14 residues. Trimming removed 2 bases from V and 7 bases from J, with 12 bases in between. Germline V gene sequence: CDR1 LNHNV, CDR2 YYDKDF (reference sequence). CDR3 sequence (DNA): TGTGCCACCAGCAGATCACTATTGATGAATGAGCAGTTCTTC. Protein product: CATSRSLLMNEQFF.

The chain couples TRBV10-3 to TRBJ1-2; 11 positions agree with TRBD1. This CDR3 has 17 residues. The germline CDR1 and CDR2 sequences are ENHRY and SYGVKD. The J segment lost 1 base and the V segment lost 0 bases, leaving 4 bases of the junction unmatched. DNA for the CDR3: TGTGCCATCAGTGAGTCGGAGGGACAGGGGGGTAACTATGGCTACACCTTC. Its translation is CAISESEGQGGNYGYTF.

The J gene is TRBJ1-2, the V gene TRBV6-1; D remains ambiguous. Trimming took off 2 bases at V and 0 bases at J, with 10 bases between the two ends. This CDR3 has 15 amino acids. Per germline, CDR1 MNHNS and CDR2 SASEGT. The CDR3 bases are TGTGCCAGCAGTGAATTCGGGAGTACTAACTATGGCTACACCTTC. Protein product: CASSEFGSTNYGYTF.

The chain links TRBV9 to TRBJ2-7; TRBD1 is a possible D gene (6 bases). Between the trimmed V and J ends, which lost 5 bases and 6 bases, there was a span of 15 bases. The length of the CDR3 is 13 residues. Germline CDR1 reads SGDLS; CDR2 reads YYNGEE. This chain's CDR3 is CASSHSQGSEQYF. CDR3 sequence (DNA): TGTGCCAGCAGTCACTCACAGGGCTCCGAGCAGTACTTC. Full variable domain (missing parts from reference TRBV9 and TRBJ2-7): DSGVTQTPKHLITATGQRVTLRCSPRSGDLSVYWYQQSLDQGLQFLIQYYNGEERAKGNILERFSAQQFPDLHSELNLSSLELGDSALYFCASSHSQGSEQYFGPGTRLTVT.

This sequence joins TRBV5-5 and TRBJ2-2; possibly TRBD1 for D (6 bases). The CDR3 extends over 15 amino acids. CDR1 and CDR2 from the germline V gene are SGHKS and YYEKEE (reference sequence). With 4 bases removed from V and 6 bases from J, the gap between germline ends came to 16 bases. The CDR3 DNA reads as TGTGCCAGCAGCGAAACCGGGCAGGGGTCCGGGGAGCTGTTTTTT. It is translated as CASSETGQGSGELFF.

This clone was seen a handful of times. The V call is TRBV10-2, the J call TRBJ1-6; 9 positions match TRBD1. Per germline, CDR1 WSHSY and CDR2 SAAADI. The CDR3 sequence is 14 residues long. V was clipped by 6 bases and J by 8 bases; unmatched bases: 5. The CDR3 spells CASRRDRADSPLHF. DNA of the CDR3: TGCGCCAGCAGACGGGACAGGGCTGATTCACCCCTCCACTTT.

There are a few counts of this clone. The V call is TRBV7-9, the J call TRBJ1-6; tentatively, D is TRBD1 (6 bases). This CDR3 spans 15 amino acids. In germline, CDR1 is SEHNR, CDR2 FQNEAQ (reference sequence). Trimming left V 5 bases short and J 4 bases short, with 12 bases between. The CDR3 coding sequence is TGTGCCAGCAGCCTCCGGGGGGCTTATAATTCACCCCTCCACTTT. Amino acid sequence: CASSLRGAYNSPLHF.

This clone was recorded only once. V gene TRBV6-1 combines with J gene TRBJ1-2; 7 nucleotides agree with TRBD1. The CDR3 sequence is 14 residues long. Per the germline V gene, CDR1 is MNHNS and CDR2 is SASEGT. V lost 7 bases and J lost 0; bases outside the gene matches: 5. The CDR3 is CASIPGTANYGYTF. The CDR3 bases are TGTGCCAGCATTCCCGGGACAGCTAACTATGGCTACACCTTC.

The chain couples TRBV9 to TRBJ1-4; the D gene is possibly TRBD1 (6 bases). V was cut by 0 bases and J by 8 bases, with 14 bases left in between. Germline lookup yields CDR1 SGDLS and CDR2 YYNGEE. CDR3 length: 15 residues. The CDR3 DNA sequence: TGTGCCAGCAGCGTAGACTCAGGGGATACGGAAAAACTGTTTTTT. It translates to CASSVDSGDTEKLFF. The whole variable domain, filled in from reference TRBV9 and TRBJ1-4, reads DSGVTQTPKHLITATGQRVTLRCSPRSGDLSVYWYQQSLDQGLQFLIQYYNGEERAKGNILERFSAQQFPDLHSELNLSSLELGDSALYFCASSVDSGDTEKLFFGSGTQLSVL.

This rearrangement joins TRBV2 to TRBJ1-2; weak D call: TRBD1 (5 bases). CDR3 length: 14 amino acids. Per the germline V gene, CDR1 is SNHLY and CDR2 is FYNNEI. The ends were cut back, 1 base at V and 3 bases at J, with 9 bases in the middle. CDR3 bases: TGTGCCAGCAGTGAAGGGGGCGTAGACTATGGCTACACCTTC. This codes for CASSEGGVDYGYTF.

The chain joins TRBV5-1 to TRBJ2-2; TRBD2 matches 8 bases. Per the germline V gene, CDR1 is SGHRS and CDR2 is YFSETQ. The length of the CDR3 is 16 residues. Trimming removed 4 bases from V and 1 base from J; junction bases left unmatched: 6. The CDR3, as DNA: TGCGCCAGCAGCCTTCACGGGGGGGAGAACACCGGGGAGCTGTTTTTT. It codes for CASSLHGGENTGELFF.

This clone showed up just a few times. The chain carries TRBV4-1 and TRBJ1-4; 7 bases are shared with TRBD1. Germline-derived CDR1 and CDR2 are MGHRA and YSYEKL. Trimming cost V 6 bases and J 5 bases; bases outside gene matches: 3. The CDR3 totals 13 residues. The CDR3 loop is CASRRTGNEKLFF. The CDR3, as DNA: TGCGCCAGCAGGCGGACAGGAAATGAAAAACTGTTTTTT.

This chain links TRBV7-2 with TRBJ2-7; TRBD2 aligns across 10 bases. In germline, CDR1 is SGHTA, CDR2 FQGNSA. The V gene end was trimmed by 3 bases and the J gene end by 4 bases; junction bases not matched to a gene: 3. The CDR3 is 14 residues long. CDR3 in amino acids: CASSFSGGFYEQYF. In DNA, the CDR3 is TGTGCCAGCAGCTTTAGCGGGGGGTTTTACGAGCAGTACTTC.

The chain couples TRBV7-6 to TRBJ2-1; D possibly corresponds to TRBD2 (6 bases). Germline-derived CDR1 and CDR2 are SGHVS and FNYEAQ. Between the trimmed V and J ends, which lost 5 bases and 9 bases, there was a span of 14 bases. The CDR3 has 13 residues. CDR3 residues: CASSPRLVLEQFF. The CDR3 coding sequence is TGTGCCAGCAGCCCGAGACTAGTTCTTGAGCAGTTCTTC.